The 13 T cell receptor beta chains given below trace back to one sample, sequenced in a study of identical twins. TCRdb passed the 5' RACE reads through MiXCR, listing each CDR3 protein once. Seen here are 140,000 to 150,000 distinct CDR3 sequences, roughly 3.3% observed once, and the top ten hold roughly 8%. The sequenced sample consisted of memory T cells sorted from blood. The source is a man younger than 35 in good health.

There are many counts of this clonotype. The chain employs TRBV7-2 and TRBJ2-1, with TRBD2 matching over 8 bases. Germline V gene sequence: CDR1 SGHTA, CDR2 FQGNSA. V shed 5 bases, J shed 8 bases, and the junction held 14 bases outside the gene matches. The CDR3 sequence is 16 residues long. The CDR3 loop reads CASSPPGTRKIDEQFF. The DNA for the CDR3 is TGTGCCAGCAGCCCACCCGGGACTAGGAAGATCGATGAGCAGTTCTTC.

This clonotype was detected many times. The chain is built from TRBV6-2 or TRBV6-3 and TRBJ1-1; D remains unclear. The germline CDR1 and CDR2 sequences are MNHEY and SVGEGT. This CDR3 spans 13 amino acids. The germline V and J ends were trimmed by 6 bases and 5 bases, with 13 bases remaining between them. For the CDR3, the DNA is TGTGCCAGCAGAGAGGAAGGGAGGACTGAAGCTTTCTTT. Protein: CASREEGRTEAFF.

This clonotype was seen repeatedly, ten times or more. V usage is TRBV12-3 or TRBV12-4 and J usage is TRBJ2-5; 11 bases agree with TRBD1. Unmatched junction bases numbered 7, after V lost 5 bases and J lost 5 bases. This CDR3 spans 15 amino acids. This chain's CDR3 is CASSEAGTGGETQYF. DNA for the CDR3: TGTGCCAGCAGTGAAGCCGGGACAGGGGGTGAGACCCAGTACTTC.

This clonotype was counted many times. The genes are TRBV29-1 and TRBJ2-1, with D hard to call. The CDR3 has 10 amino acids. V was shortened by 7 bases and J by 5 bases, with 6 bases between the two germline ends. Germline CDR1 is SQVTM and CDR2 is ANQGSEA. In DNA form, the CDR3 reads TGCAGCGCCGGAAACAATGAGCAGTTCTTC. Protein: CSAGNNEQFF.

The V gene is TRBV5-6, the J gene TRBJ1-1, with D possibly being TRBD1 (6 bases). This CDR3 has 14 residues. Germline lookup yields CDR1 SGHDT and CDR2 YYEEEE. V dropped 2 bases and J dropped 3 bases, with 11 bases sitting between them. CDR3 protein: CASSLQGYDTEAFF. DNA of the CDR3: TGTGCCAGCAGCTTACAGGGATACGACACTGAAGCTTTCTTT.

In its sample, this clonotype was seen many times. This rearrangement joins TRBV11-2 to TRBJ2-3; tentative D call: TRBD2 (6 bases). V dropped 5 bases and J dropped 2 bases, with 14 bases sitting between them. The CDR3 consists of 15 residues. Looked up from germline, CDR1 is SGHAT and CDR2 is FQNNGV. Written as DNA, the CDR3 is TGTGCCAGCAGCAACGGGGGATTCAACACAGATACGCAGTATTTT. Translation gives CASSNGGFNTDTQYF. Drawing the rest from reference TRBV11-2 and TRBJ2-3, the complete variable domain is EAGVAQSPRYKIIEKRQSVAFWCNPISGHATLYWYQQILGQGPKLLIQFQNNGVVDDSQLPKDRFSAERLKGVDSTLKIQPAKLEDSAVYLCASSNGGFNTDTQYFGPGTRLTVL.

The sample holds a few counts of this clonotype. The rearrangement joins TRBV11-2 to TRBJ1-3; no firm D call. There are 15 residues in the CDR3. In germline, CDR1 is SGHAT, CDR2 FQNNGV. V lost 1 base and J 4 bases, leaving 11 bases between the germline ends. CDR3: CASSLGNSGGNTIYF. Written as DNA, the CDR3 is TGTGCCAGCAGCTTAGGAAACAGTGGAGGAAACACCATATATTTT.

This clonotype has a count of ten or more. The chain combines TRBV7-9 with TRBJ2-1; D gene unclear. The germline gives CDR1 SEHNR, CDR2 FQNEAQ (reference sequence). Trimming shortened V by 0 bases and J by 6 bases, and 15 bases separated the two germline ends. This CDR3 is 16 amino acids long. The chain's CDR3 is CASSLAISNSLNEQFF. CDR3 coding DNA: TGTGCCAGCAGCTTAGCCATTAGCAATTCTCTCAATGAGCAGTTCTTC.

This clonotype was counted ten times or more. V is TRBV5-1 and J is TRBJ1-2, with D possibly matching TRBD1 (5 bases). Trimming took 3 bases from V and 2 from J, leaving 11 bases between them. The CDR3 consists of 14 residues. From germline, CDR1 is SGHRS and CDR2 YFSETQ. The CDR3 DNA follows: TGCGCCAGCAGCTGGGGGAGCATCAACTATGGCTACACCTTC. This codes for CASSWGSINYGYTF.

This clonotype showed up many times. The chain joins TRBV15 to TRBJ2-3; 7 bases line up with TRBD1. J gave up 2 bases and V 0 bases, and 14 bases lay outside the gene matches. The CDR3 has 19 amino acids. Looked up from germline, CDR1 is LNHNV and CDR2 is YYDKDF (reference sequence). CDR3 DNA: TGTGCCACCAGCAGAGATTATACAGGGGTAGTTGGAGACACAGATACGCAGTATTTT. Encoded protein: CATSRDYTGVVGDTDTQYF.

This clonotype has ten or more counts. The rearrangement joins TRBV5-1 to TRBJ2-7; 9 bases align to TRBD1. The CDR3 extends over 15 amino acids. The V gene end was trimmed by 5 bases and the J gene end by 2 bases; junction bases not matched to a gene: 8. The germline V gene has CDR1 SGHRS and CDR2 YFSETQ. The CDR3 nucleotides are TGCGCCAGCAGTTCGACCGGGACAGGGACCTACGAGCAGTACTTC. Amino acid sequence: CASSSTGTGTYEQYF. The full variable domain, completed using reference TRBV5-1 and TRBJ2-7, is KAGVTQTPRYLIKTRGQQVTLSCSPISGHRSVSWYQQTPGQGLQFLFEYFSETQRNKGNFPGRFSGRQFSNSRSEMNVSTLELGDSALYLCASSSTGTGTYEQYFGPGTRLTVT.

This clonotype was recorded a few times. J is TRBJ2-3 and V is TRBV18; 7 bases are a match to TRBD1. Germline CDR1 and CDR2: KGHSH and LQKENI. V lost 6 bases and J lost 0; bases outside the gene matches: 6. There are 15 residues in the CDR3. The CDR3 bases are TGTGCCAGCTCGGCCGGGACAGATAGCACAGATACGCAGTATTTT. Translated, it gives CASSAGTDSTDTQYF.

This clonotype was picked up many times. J is TRBJ2-1 and V is TRBV6-4; 8 nucleotides agree with TRBD2. The germline V gene encodes CDR1 MRHNA and CDR2 SNTAGT. V was pared by 3 bases and J by 3 bases, with 4 bases of the junction left unmatched. CDR3 length: 15 amino acids. CDR3 nucleotide sequence: TGTGCCAGCAGTGAAACTAGCGGAGACTACAATGAGCAGTTCTTC. Amino acid sequence: CASSETSGDYNEQFF.